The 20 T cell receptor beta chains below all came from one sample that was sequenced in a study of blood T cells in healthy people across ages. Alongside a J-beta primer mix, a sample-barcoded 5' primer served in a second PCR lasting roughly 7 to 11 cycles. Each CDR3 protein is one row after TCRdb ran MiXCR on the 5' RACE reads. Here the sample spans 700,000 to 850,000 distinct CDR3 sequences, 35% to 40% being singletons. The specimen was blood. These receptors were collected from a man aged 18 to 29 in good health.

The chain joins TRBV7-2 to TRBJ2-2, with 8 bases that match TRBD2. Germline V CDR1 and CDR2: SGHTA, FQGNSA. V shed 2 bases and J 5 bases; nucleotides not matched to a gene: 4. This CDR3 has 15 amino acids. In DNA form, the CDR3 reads TGTGCCAGCAGCTTATTCCGGGGGGGAACCGGGGAGCTGTTTTTT. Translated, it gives CASSLFRGGTGELFF.

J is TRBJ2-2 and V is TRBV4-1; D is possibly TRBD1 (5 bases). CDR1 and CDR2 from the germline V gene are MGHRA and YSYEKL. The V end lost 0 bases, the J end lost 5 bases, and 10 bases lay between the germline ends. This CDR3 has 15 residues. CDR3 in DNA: TGCGCCAGCAGCCAAGATTTTCAGGGAACCGGGGAGCTGTTTTTT. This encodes CASSQDFQGTGELFF.

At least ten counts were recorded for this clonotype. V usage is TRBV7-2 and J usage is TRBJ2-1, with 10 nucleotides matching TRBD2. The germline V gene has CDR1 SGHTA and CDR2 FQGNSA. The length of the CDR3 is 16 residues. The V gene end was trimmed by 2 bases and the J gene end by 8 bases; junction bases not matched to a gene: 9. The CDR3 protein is CASSLLSGGSGDEQFF. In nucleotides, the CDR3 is TGTGCCAGCAGCTTACTTAGCGGGGGGAGTGGGGATGAGCAGTTCTTC. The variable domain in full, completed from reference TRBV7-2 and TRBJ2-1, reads GAGVSQSPSNKVTEKGKDVELRCDPISGHTALYWYRQSLGQGLEFLIYFQGNSAPDKSGLPSDRFSAERTGGSVSTLTIQRTQQEDSAVYLCASSLLSGGSGDEQFFGPGTRLTVL.

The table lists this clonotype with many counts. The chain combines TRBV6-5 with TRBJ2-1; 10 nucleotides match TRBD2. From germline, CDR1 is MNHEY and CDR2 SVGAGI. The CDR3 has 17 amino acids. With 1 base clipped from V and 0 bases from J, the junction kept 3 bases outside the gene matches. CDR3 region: CASSYFPSGSSYNEQFF. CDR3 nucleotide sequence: TGTGCCAGCAGTTACTTCCCTAGCGGGAGCTCCTACAATGAGCAGTTCTTC.

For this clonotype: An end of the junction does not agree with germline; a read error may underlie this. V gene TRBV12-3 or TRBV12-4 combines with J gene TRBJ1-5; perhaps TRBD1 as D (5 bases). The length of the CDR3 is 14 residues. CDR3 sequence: CANSSREFNQPQHF. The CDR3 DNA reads TGTGCCAACAGTTCCAGGGAATTCAATCAGCCCCAGCATTTT.

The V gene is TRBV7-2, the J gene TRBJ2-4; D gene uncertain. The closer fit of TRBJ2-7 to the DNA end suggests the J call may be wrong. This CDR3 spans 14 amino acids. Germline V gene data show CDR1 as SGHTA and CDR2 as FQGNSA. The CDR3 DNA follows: TGTGCCAGCAGCGTAGTAGGGATGACCTACGAGCAGTACTTC. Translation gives CASSVVGMTYEQYF.

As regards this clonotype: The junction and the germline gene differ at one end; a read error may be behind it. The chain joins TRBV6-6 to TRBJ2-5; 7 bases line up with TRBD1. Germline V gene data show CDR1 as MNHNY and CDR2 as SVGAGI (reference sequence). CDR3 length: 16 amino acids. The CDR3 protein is CVSSPPTGTGQETQYF. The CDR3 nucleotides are TGTGTCAGCAGTCCTCCGACAGGGACGGGCCAAGAGACCCAGTACTTC.

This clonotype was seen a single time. The CDR3 DNA reads TGCAGTGCTAGAGATCAAACGAGGACAGGGAGTTCACCCCTCCACTTT. This sequence encodes CSARDQTRTGSSPLHF. The chain joins TRBV20-1 to TRBJ1-6; TRBD1 aligns across 8 bases. The CDR3 sequence is 16 residues long. V was pared by 0 bases and J by 9 bases, with 10 bases of the junction left unmatched. In germline, CDR1 is DFQATT, CDR2 SNEGSKA (reference sequence).

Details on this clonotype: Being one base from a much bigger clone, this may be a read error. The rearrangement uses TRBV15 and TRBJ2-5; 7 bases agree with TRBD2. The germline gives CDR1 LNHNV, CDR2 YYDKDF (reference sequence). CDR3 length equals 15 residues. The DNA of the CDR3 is TGTGCCATCAGCAGCCGGGGCGGGAGCCAAGAGACCCAGTACTTC. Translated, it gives CAISSRGGSQETQYF.

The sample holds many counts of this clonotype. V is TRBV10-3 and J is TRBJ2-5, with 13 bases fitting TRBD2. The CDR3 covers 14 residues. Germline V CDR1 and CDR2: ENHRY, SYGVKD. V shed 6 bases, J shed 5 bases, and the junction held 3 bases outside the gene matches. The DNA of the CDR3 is TGTGCCATCAGGGGGACTAGCGGGGTTGAGACCCAGTACTTC. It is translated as CAIRGTSGVETQYF.

The CDR3 coding sequence is TGCAGTGCTAGTCCAGGGACGAACACCGGGGAGCTGTTTTTT. Translated: CSASPGTNTGELFF. This chain uses TRBV20-1 with TRBJ2-2, with a possible D match to TRBD1 (5 bases). This CDR3 spans 14 amino acids. CDR1 DFQATT and CDR2 SNEGSKA come from the germline V gene (reference sequence). Trimming took 3 bases from V and 0 from J, leaving 8 bases between them.

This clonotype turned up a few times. In nucleotides, the CDR3 is TGTGCCAGCTCCCCGACAGACTACAATGAGCAGTTCTTC. Amino acids: CASSPTDYNEQFF. This chain joins TRBV18 and TRBJ2-1; tentatively, D is TRBD1 (5 bases). The germline gives CDR1 KGHSH, CDR2 LQKENI. V lost 6 bases and J lost 3, with 9 bases in between. The CDR3 loop spans 13 amino acids. The full variable domain, its missing parts supplied by reference TRBV18 and TRBJ2-1, is NAGVMQNPRHLVRRRGQEARLRCSPMKGHSHVYWYRQLPEEGLKFMVYLQKENIIDESGMPKERFSAEFPKEGPSILRIQQVVRGDSAAYFCASSPTDYNEQFFGPGTRLTVL.

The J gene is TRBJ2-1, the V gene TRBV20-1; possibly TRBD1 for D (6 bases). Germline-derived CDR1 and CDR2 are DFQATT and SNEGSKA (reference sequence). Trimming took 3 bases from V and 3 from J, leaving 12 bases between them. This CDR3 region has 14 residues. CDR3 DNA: TGCAGTGCTAGCCCAGGGGACGACTACAATGAGCAGTTCTTC. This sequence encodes CSASPGDDYNEQFF.

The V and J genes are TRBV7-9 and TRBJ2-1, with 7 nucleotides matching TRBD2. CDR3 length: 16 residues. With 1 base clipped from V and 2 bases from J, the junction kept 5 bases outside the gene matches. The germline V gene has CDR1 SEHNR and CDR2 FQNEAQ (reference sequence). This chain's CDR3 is CASSLGEGLAYNEQFF. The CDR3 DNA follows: TGTGCCAGCAGCTTAGGGGAGGGGTTGGCCTACAATGAGCAGTTCTTC.

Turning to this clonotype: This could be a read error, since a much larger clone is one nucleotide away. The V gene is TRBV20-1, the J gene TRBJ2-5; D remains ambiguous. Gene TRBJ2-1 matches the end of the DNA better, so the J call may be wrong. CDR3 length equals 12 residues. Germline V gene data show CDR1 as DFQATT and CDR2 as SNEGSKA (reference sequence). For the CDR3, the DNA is TGCAGTGTAGTGGCCAAACAAGAGACCCAGTTCTTC. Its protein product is CSVVAKQETQFF.

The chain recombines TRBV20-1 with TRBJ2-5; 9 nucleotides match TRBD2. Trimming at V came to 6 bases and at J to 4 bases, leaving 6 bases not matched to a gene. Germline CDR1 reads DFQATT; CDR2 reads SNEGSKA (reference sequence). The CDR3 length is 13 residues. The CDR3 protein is CSAAGGPIETQYF. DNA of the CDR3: TGCAGTGCGGCGGGGGGGCCCATAGAGACCCAGTACTTC.

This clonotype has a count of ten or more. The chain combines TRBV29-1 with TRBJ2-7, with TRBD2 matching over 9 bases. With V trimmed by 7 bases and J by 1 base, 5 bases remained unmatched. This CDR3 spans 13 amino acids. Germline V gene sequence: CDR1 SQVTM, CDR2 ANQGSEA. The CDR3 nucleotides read TGCAGCGCCCGGACTAGCGCATCCTACGAGCAGTACTTC. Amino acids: CSARTSASYEQYF.

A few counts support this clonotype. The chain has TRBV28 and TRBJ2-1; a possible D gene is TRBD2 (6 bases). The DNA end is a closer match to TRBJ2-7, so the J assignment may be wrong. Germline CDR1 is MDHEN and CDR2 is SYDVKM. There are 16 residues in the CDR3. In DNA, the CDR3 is TGTGCCAGCAGTCCAGAAGGCGGGGAGTCCTACAATGAGCAGTACTTC. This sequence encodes CASSPEGGESYNEQYF.

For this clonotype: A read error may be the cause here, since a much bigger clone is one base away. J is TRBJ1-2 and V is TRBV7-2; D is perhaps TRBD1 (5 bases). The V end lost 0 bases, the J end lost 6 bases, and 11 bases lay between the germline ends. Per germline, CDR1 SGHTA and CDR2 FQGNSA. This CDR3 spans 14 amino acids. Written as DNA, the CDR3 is TGTGCCAGCAGCTTAGCGATGGCAGGGAATGGCTACACCTTC. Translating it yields CASSLAMAGNGYTF.

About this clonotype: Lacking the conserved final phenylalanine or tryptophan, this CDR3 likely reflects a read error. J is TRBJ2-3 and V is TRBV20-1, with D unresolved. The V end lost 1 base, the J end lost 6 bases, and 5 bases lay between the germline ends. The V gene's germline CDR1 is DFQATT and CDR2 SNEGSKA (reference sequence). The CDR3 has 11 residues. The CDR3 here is CSARVGDTQYL. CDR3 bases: TGCAGTGCTAGAGTGGGGGATACGCAGTATCTT.